This is a list of T cell receptor beta chains from one sample in a study of cytomegalovirus exposure and HLA in healthy donors. Method: immunoSEQ multiplex PCR; TCRdb's copy keeps in-frame clones and lacks some. The top ten clones hold less than 3.5% of a sample with around 190,000 clones, about 80% of them seen once. The sequenced material came from PBMCs. These receptors all stem from a woman aged 25-40 years in good health and CMV-seronegative. The CDR3 runs from the conserved cysteine through the conserved F or W. Fields, in order: J gene, V gene, CDR3 protein.

J gene: TRBJ2-6
V gene: TRBV19
CDR3 protein: CASSYREANVLTF

J gene: TRBJ1-1
V gene: TRBV7-8
CDR3 protein: CASSLTTGLDTEAFF

J gene: TRBJ2-3
V gene: TRBV5-4
CDR3 protein: CASSSIADLSTDTQYF

J gene: TRBJ1-2
V gene: TRBV7-9
CDR3 protein: CSSRGQTYGYTF

J gene: TRBJ2-7
V gene: TRBV30
CDR3 protein: CARQDRELPEQYF

J gene: TRBJ2-1
V gene: TRBV4-2
CDR3 protein: CASSQDPPGLAGYNEQFF

J gene: TRBJ1-1
V gene: TRBV19
CDR3 protein: CASSIGLIPNTEAFF

J gene: TRBJ2-2
V gene: TRBV7-9
CDR3 protein: CSSSLGTGANTGELFF

J gene: TRBJ2-7
V gene: TRBV2
CDR3 protein: CASRMTGSWQYF

J gene: TRBJ2-7
V gene: TRBV5-5
CDR3 protein: CASSLAQGAYEQYF

J gene: TRBJ1-4
V gene: TRBV5-1
CDR3 protein: CASSLPKNPGTGYNEKLFF

J gene: TRBJ1-1
V gene: TRBV7-2
CDR3 protein: CASSPPSREAFF

J gene: TRBJ2-1
V gene: TRBV5-5
CDR3 protein: CASSLGRLAGGNEQFF

J gene: TRBJ1-2
V gene: TRBV2
CDR3 protein: CASSEDREPAGYTF

J gene: TRBJ1-2
V gene: TRBV5-1
CDR3 protein: CASSFSDRGGYTF

J gene: TRBJ1-2
V gene: TRBV5-4
CDR3 protein: CASSLSGGYTF

J gene: TRBJ2-2
V gene: TRBV9
CDR3 protein: CASSVATGSTGELFF

J gene: TRBJ1-2
V gene: TRBV5-4
CDR3 protein: CASSRIKGDDGYTF

J gene: TRBJ2-7
V gene: TRBV5-1
CDR3 protein: CASSLGVGGLYEQYF

J gene: TRBJ2-7
V gene: TRBV19
CDR3 protein: CASPLGGGSSYEQYF

J gene: TRBJ2-4
V gene: TRBV4-1
CDR3 protein: CASSQEGSLAKNIQYF

J gene: TRBJ2-7
V gene: TRBV6-5
CDR3 protein: CASSYWAGGGSYEQYF

J gene: TRBJ1-4
V gene: TRBV5-1
CDR3 protein: CASSELTTATNEKLFF

J gene: TRBJ1-2
V gene: TRBV7-2
CDR3 protein: CASSLWTGNYGYTF